One T cell receptor (beta chain) is described in this entry. No antigen is known for it. This CDR3 spans 15 amino acids. V shed 4 bases, J shed 8 bases, and the junction held 11 bases outside the gene matches. Germline-derived CDR1 and CDR2 are SGHRS and YFSETQ. The data were taken from a study of T cells in narcolepsy. Study findings and constraints: Autoreactive HCRT-specific and TRIB2-specific clonotypes were marked in same-patient CSF-versus-blood CD4+ comparisons. Some memory CD4+ repertoires had no autoreactive clone sequences. Reportedly, autoreactive clonotypes were serially detected in patients' blood but not controls'.

Sequencing was performed with immunoSEQ multiplex PCR; in TCRdb, only in-frame clones are kept and a portion is missing. The sample has some 32,000 clones, roughly 80% seen once. Sequenced input: memory (CD45RA-) CD4+ T cells from blood. The sequence was collected from a human donor in good health. This rearrangement joins TRBV5-1 to TRBJ1-4; 7 nucleotides match TRBD1. CDR3 nucleotide sequence: TGCGCCAGCAGCACCAACAGGGGTACAGAGGAAAAACTGTTTTTT. It specifies CASSTNRGTEEKLFF.